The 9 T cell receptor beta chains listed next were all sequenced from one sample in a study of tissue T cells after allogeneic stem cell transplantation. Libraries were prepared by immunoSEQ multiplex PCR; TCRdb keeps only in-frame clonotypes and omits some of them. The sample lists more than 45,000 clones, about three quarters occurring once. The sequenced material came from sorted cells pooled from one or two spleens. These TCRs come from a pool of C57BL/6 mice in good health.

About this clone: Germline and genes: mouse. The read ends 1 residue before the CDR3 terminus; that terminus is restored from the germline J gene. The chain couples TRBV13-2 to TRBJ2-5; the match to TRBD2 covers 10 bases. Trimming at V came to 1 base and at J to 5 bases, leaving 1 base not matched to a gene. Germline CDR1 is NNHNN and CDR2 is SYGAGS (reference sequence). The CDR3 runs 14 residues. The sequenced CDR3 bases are TGTGCCAGCGGTGATCCTGGGGGGGCAGACACCCAGTAC. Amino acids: CASGDPGGADTQY. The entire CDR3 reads CASGDPGGADTQYF.

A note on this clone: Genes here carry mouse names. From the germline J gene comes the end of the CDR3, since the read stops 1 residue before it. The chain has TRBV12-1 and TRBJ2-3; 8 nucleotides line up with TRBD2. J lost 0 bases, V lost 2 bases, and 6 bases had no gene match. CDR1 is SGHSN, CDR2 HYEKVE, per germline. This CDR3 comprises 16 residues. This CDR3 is CASSPLLGDSAETLYF. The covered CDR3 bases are TGTGCCAGCTCTCCCCTACTGGGGGATAGTGCAGAAACGCTGTAT.

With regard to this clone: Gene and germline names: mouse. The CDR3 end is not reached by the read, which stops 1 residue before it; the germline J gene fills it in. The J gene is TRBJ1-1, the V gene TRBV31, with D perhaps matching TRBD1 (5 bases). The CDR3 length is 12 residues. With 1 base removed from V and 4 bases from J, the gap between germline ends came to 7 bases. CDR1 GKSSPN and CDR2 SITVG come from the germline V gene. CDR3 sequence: CAWSQDSTEVFF. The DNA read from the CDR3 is TGTGCCTGGAGTCAAGACAGCACAGAAGTCTTC.

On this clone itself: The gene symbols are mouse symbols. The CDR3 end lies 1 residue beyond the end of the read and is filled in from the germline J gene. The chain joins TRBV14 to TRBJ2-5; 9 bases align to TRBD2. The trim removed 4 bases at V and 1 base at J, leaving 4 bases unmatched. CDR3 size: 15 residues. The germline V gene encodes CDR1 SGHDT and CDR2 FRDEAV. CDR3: CASSMTGGHQDTQYF. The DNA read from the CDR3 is TGTGCCAGCAGTATGACTGGGGGTCACCAAGACACCCAGTAC.

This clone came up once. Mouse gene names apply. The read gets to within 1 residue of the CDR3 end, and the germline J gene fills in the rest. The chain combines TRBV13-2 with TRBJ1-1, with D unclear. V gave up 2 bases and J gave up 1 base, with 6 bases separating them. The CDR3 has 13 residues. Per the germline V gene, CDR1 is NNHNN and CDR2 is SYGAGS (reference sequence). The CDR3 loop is CASGERRNTEVFF. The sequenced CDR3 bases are TGTGCCAGCGGTGAACGGAGAAACACAGAAGTCTTC.

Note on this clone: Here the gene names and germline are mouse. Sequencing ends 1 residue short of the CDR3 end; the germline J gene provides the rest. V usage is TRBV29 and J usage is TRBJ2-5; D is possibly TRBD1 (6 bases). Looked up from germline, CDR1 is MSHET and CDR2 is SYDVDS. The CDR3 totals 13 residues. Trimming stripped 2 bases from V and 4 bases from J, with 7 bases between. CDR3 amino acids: CASSLGQKDTQYF. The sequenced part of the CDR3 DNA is TGTGCTAGCAGTTTAGGACAGAAAGACACCCAGTAC.

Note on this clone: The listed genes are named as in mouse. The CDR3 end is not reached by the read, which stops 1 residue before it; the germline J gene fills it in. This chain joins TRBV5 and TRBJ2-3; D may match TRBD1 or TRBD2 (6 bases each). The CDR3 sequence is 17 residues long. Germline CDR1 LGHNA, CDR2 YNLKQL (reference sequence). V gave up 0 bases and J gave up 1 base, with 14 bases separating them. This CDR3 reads CASSQEVGARGAETLYF. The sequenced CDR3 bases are TGTGCCAGCAGCCAAGAGGTGGGGGCGCGAGGTGCAGAAACGCTGTAT.

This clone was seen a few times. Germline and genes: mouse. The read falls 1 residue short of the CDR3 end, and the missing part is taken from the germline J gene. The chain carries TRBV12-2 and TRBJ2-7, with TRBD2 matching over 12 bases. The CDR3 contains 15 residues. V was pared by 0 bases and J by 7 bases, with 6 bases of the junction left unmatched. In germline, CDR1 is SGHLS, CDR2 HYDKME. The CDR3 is CASSLGLGGDWEQYF. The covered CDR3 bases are TGTGCCAGCTCTCTCGGACTGGGGGGGGATTGGGAACAGTAC.

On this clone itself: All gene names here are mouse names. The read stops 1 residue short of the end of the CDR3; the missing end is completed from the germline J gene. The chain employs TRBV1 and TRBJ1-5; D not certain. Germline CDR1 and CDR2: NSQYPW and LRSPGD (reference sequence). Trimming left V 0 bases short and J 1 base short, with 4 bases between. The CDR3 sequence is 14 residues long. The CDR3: CTCSADRNNQAPLF. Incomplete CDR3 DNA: TGCACCTGCAGTGCAGACAGAAACAACCAGGCTCCGCTT.